The TCR beta chain described here comes from a study of control samples from healthy donors and cancer patients. Sequencing used immunoSEQ multiplex PCR; TCRdb keeps in-frame clones, though not all of them. The table has under 140,000 clones, roughly 90% seen once. Source material: PBMCs. The clonotype comes from a woman aged 55-70 years with lung cancer.

The CDR3 nucleotides read TGTGCCTGGCGTTTACAGACCACAGATACGCAGTATTTT. Amino acids: CAWRLQTTDTQYF. This rearrangement joins TRBV30 to TRBJ2-3; D unclear. Trimming removed 5 bases at V and 2 bases at J, with 11 bases between. Per germline, CDR1 GTSNPN and CDR2 SVGIG (reference sequence). The CDR3 contains 13 residues.